Listed below are T cell receptor beta chains from one sample, sequenced in a study of cytomegalovirus exposure and HLA in healthy donors. Sequencing was performed with immunoSEQ multiplex PCR; in TCRdb, only in-frame clones are kept and a portion is missing. In the table there are roughly 150,000 clones, approximately 82% of which are singletons. The sequenced sample was PBMCs. Receptor source: a young man in good health and CMV-seropositive. Both conserved end residues are part of each CDR3. D genes are given only for firm matches. Clone size appears in some rows only: once, few, many, or a class for an expanded clone.

j_gene: TRBJ2-1
abundance: .
d_gene: TRBD1
v_gene: TRBV13
len: 14
CDR3nt: TGTGCCAGCAGCTTCCGGGACAGGGGAAATGAGCAGTTCTTC
CDR3aa: CASSFRDRGNEQFF

j_gene: TRBJ2-4
abundance: .
d_gene: .
v_gene: TRBV13
len: 16
CDR3nt: TGTGCCAGCAGCTTAGGCCTAGCGCTAGCCAAAAACATTCAGTACTTC
CDR3aa: CASSLGLALAKNIQYF

j_gene: TRBJ1-1
abundance: .
d_gene: .
v_gene: TRBV19
len: 16
CDR3nt: TGTGCCAGTATTTCGCCCTTGGGCAGAGGGAAGGCTGAAGCTTTCTTT
CDR3aa: CASISPLGRGKAEAFF

j_gene: TRBJ2-1
abundance: .
d_gene: TRBD2
v_gene: TRBV5-1
len: 19
CDR3nt: TGCGCCAGCAGCCTGATCCCGGGACTAGCGCGAGGATCCTACAATGAGCAGTTCTTC
CDR3aa: CASSLIPGLARGSYNEQFF

j_gene: TRBJ2-1
abundance: .
d_gene: .
v_gene: TRBV7-3
len: 16
CDR3nt: TGTGCCAGCAGCTTACTAGGTCCCCGAAGAGACAATGAGCAGTTCTTC
CDR3aa: CASSLLGPRRDNEQFF

j_gene: TRBJ1-2
abundance: .
d_gene: .
v_gene: TRBV21-1
len: 14
CDR3nt: TGTGCCAGCAGCCTCGGGGGAGCTAACTATGGCTACACCTTC
CDR3aa: CASSLGGANYGYTF

j_gene: TRBJ1-3
abundance: .
d_gene: .
v_gene: TRBV28
len: 14
CDR3nt: TGTGCCAGCACCTGGGGGACTTCTGGAAACACCATATATTTT
CDR3aa: CASTWGTSGNTIYF

j_gene: TRBJ2-7
abundance: few
d_gene: .
v_gene: TRBV7-6
len: 13
CDR3nt: TGTGCCAGCAGCTTGATGGTCGGCTACGAGCAGTACTTC
CDR3aa: CASSLMVGYEQYF

j_gene: TRBJ2-5
abundance: .
d_gene: .
v_gene: TRBV7-2
len: 14
CDR3nt: TGTGCCAGCAGCTTAGGATTGCAGCAAGAGACCCAGTACTTC
CDR3aa: CASSLGLQQETQYF

j_gene: TRBJ2-7
abundance: .
d_gene: TRBD2
v_gene: TRBV11-2
len: 13
CDR3nt: TGTGCCAGCAGCCGGGACTACTCCTACGAGCAGTACTTC
CDR3aa: CASSRDYSYEQYF

j_gene: TRBJ1-5
abundance: .
d_gene: .
v_gene: TRBV5-8
len: 14
CDR3nt: TGTGCCAGCAGCTGGACAGAGAACAATCAGCCCCAGCATTTT
CDR3aa: CASSWTENNQPQHF

j_gene: TRBJ2-3
abundance: .
d_gene: .
v_gene: TRBV5-4
len: 15
CDR3nt: TGTGCCAGCAGCTCCCCGGGACAAGCCTTAGATACGCAGTATTTT
CDR3aa: CASSSPGQALDTQYF

j_gene: TRBJ2-1
abundance: few
d_gene: TRBD2
v_gene: TRBV7-9
len: 17
CDR3nt: TGTGCCAGCAGCTCACCCGGGACTAGGGGGTTGGGCAATGAGCAGTTCTTC
CDR3aa: CASSSPGTRGLGNEQFF

j_gene: TRBJ2-3
abundance: .
d_gene: TRBD1
v_gene: TRBV18
len: 15
CDR3nt: TGTGCCAGCTCACCATCCGGGACAGGGTCAGATACGCAGTATTTT
CDR3aa: CASSPSGTGSDTQYF

j_gene: TRBJ2-1
abundance: .
d_gene: TRBD2
v_gene: TRBV27
len: 12
CDR3nt: TGTGCCAGCAGTTTTTCGGGGGGTGAGCAGTTCTTC
CDR3aa: CASSFSGGEQFF

j_gene: TRBJ2-7
abundance: .
d_gene: .
v_gene: TRBV2
len: 15
CDR3nt: TGTGCCAGCAGTGTATTGAACTACCGATCCTACGAGCAGTACTTC
CDR3aa: CASSVLNYRSYEQYF

j_gene: TRBJ2-1
abundance: .
d_gene: TRBD2
v_gene: TRBV29-1
len: 15
CDR3nt: TGCAGCGTTGATGAAGGCCTAGCGGGAGGGAATGAGCAGTTCTTC
CDR3aa: CSVDEGLAGGNEQFF

j_gene: TRBJ2-1
abundance: few
d_gene: TRBD2
v_gene: TRBV4-2
len: 15
CDR3nt: TGTGCCAGCAGCCAATCCGGGACTAGCGGGGATGAGCAGTTCTTC
CDR3aa: CASSQSGTSGDEQFF

j_gene: TRBJ2-1
abundance: .
d_gene: TRBD2
v_gene: TRBV27
len: 16
CDR3nt: TGTGCCAGCAGATGGACGACTAGCGGGAGTAGCAATGAGCAGTTCTTC
CDR3aa: CASRWTTSGSSNEQFF

j_gene: TRBJ1-3
abundance: once
d_gene: .
v_gene: TRBV27
len: 14
CDR3nt: TGTGCCAACCAAGACAGAAACTCTGGAAACACCATATATTTT
CDR3aa: CANQDRNSGNTIYF